A single sample gave rise to the 9 T cell receptor beta chains below, sequenced in a study of cytotoxic CD8 clonotypes in ibrutinib-treated CLL (dated by TCRdb to about 2021). What this sample's time point label stands for: less than 30 months on ibrutinib. The library was produced with the immunoSEQ multiplex PCR assay. The table was pulled from immuneACCESS by TCRdb, which kept in-frame rearrangements only. Such tables lose some clones; where checked, under half of the loss comes from unresolved V genes, and the rest has no known cause. The sample table records 76,000 or so clones; around 78% of these occur just once. The ten largest clones represent less than 40% of the sample. Sequences were derived from PBMCs, sampled after 24 months of ibrutinib treatment. These receptors originate from a human donor with chronic lymphocytic leukemia.

The rearrangement links TRBV28 to TRBJ1-1, with a possible D match to TRBD1 (6 bases). This CDR3 has 15 residues. Germline values: CDR1 MDHEN, CDR2 SYDVKM. Trimming pared 5 bases from V and 4 bases from J, leaving 17 bases between. The CDR3 sequence is CASSPRGARSTEAFF. The DNA of the CDR3 is TGTGCCAGCAGTCCGAGGGGGGCCAGGAGCACTGAAGCTTTCTTT.

The J gene is TRBJ1-4, the V gene TRBV2; 8 bases map to TRBD1. Unmatched junction bases numbered 6, after V lost 6 bases and J lost 0 bases. The CDR3 has 16 residues. Germline assignment: CDR1 SNHLY and CDR2 FYNNEI. The DNA for the CDR3 is TGTGCCAGCAGGAGGGACAGGTTTCCAACTAATGAAAAACTGTTTTTT. This encodes CASRRDRFPTNEKLFF.

This chain uses TRBV4-2 with TRBJ2-2, with 8 bases lining up with TRBD2. Germline CDR1 reads LGHNA; CDR2 reads YNFKEQ. The CDR3 extends over 18 amino acids. With 2 bases clipped from V and 6 bases from J, the junction kept 14 bases outside the gene matches. The DNA of the CDR3 is TGTGCCAGCAGCCAATCAAGCGGGGCCAGCGGGAGCGCCGGGGAGCTGTTTTTT. As protein: CASSQSSGASGSAGELFF.

This chain uses TRBV4-1 with TRBJ2-2; 8 nucleotides line up with TRBD2. The V gene end was trimmed by 2 bases and the J gene end by 1 base; junction bases not matched to a gene: 9. This CDR3 region has 18 residues. Per the germline V gene, CDR1 is MGHRA and CDR2 is YSYEKL. CDR3 in DNA: TGCGCCAGCAGCCAACTTGGGCCCAGCGGGAGGAACACCGGGGAGCTGTTTTTT. Encoded protein: CASSQLGPSGRNTGELFF.

The chain joins TRBV5-1 to TRBJ2-3; 10 bases line up with TRBD2. The CDR3 contains 16 residues. V dropped 7 bases and J dropped 3; count of bases not matched to a gene: 11. In germline, CDR1 is SGHRS, CDR2 YFSETQ. CDR3 amino acids: CASQLAGWGPTDTQYF. As DNA, the CDR3 is TGCGCCAGCCAACTAGCGGGATGGGGGCCAACAGATACGCAGTATTTT.

This sequence joins TRBV28 and TRBJ2-2; 9 bases are a match to TRBD2. V lost 1 base, J lost 4 bases, and 7 bases stayed unmatched. CDR1 is MDHEN and CDR2 is SYDVKM in the germline V gene. The CDR3 spans 17 residues. The CDR3 DNA sequence: TGTGCCAGCAGTTTATCAGGCGGGAGGGTCAGCACCGGGGAGCTGTTTTTT. Amino acids: CASSLSGGRVSTGELFF.

The chain combines TRBV6-5 with TRBJ2-5; either TRBD1 or TRBD2 may fit D (6 bases each). V lost 0 bases, J lost 5 bases, and 16 bases lay in between. This CDR3 has 16 residues. Germline CDR1 and CDR2: MNHEY and SVGAGI. The CDR3 is CASSYSPRGGMETQYF. In nucleotides, the CDR3 is TGTGCCAGCAGTTACTCCCCGCGAGGGGGGATGGAGACCCAGTACTTC.

On this clone: Other DNA sequences from this sample encode an identical CDR3 as well. This rearrangement joins TRBV5-6 to TRBJ2-1; 7 bases are shared with TRBD2. The CDR3 is 13 residues long. CDR1 is SGHDT and CDR2 is YYEEEE in the germline V gene. With V trimmed by 4 bases and J by 7 bases, 5 bases remained unmatched. DNA of the CDR3: TGTGCCAGCAGCCAAATGCGGGAGAATGAGCAGTTCTTC. Residues: CASSQMRENEQFF.

This chain uses TRBV28 with TRBJ1-5; D gene uncertain. The CDR3 runs to 12 residues. Germline assignment: CDR1 MDHEN and CDR2 SYDVKM. Trimming removed 7 bases at V and 3 bases at J, with 7 bases between. The CDR3 DNA is TGTGCCAGCAACAGTAACAATCAGCCCCAGCATTTT. Protein product: CASNSNNQPQHF.